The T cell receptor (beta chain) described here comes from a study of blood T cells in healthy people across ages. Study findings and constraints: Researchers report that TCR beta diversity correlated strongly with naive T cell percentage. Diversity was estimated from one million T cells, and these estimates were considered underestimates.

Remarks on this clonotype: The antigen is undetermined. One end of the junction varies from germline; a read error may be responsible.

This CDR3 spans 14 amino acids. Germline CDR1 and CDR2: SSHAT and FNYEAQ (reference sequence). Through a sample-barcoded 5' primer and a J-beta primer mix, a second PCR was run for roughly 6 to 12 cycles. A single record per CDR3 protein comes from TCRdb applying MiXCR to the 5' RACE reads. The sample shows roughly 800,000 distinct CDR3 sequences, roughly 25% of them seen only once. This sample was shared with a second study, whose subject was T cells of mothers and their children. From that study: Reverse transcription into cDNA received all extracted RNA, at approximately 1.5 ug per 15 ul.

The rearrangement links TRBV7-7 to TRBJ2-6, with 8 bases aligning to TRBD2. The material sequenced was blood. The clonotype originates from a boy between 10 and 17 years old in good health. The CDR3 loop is CASSPGLAPNVLTF. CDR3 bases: TGTGCTAGCAGCCCAGGACTAGCCCCCAACGTCCTGACTTTC.